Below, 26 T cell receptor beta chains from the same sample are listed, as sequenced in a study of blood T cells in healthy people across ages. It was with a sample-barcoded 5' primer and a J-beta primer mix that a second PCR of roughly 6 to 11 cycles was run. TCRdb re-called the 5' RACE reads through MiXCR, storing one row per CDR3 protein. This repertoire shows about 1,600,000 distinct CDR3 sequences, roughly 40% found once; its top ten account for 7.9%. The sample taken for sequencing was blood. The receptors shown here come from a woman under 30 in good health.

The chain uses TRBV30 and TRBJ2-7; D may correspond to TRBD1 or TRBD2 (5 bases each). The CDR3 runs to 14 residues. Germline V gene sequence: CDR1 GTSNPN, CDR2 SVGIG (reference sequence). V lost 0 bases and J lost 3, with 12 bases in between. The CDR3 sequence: CAWSVGLGGYEQYF. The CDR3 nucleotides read TGTGCCTGGAGTGTAGGTCTTGGGGGCTACGAGCAGTACTTC.

CDR3: CASSPQDRGETQYF. The CDR3 nucleotides read TGCGCCAGCAGCCCCCAGGACAGGGGAGAGACCCAGTACTTC. The V gene is TRBV5-1, the J gene TRBJ2-5; TRBD1 matches 9 bases. This CDR3 is built from 14 residues. The germline V gene has CDR1 SGHRS and CDR2 YFSETQ. The trim removed 4 bases at V and 4 bases at J, leaving 5 bases unmatched.

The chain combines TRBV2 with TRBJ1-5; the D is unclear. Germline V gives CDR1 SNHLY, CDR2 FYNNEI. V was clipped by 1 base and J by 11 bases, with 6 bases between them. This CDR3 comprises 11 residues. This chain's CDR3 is CASSEGRTQHF. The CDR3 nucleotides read TGTGCCAGCAGTGAAGGGAGGACCCAGCATTTT.

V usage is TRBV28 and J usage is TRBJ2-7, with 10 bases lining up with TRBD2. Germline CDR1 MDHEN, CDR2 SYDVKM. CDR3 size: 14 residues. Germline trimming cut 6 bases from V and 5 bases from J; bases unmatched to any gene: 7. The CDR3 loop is CASRSGGARNEQYF. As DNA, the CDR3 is TGTGCCAGCAGAAGCGGGGGGGCCAGGAACGAGCAGTACTTC.

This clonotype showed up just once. The CDR3 loop reads CSGSPGNNEQYF. As DNA, the CDR3 is TGCAGCGGGAGCCCCGGGAACAATGAGCAGTACTTC. The chain couples TRBV29-1 to TRBJ2-1; D is perhaps TRBD2 (5 bases). The end of the DNA is better explained by TRBJ2-7, so the J call may be wrong. The CDR3 spans 12 residues. CDR1 SQVTM and CDR2 ANQGSEA come from the germline V gene.

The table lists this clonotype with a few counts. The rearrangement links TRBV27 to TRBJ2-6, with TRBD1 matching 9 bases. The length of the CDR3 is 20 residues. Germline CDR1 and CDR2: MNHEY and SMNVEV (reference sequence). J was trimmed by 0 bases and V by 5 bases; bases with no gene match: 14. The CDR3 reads CASSPRTGDYFSSGANVLTF. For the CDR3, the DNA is TGTGCCAGCAGTCCACGGACAGGGGACTATTTTAGCTCTGGGGCCAACGTCCTGACTTTC.

CDR3 DNA: TGTGCCAGCAGCTTGGCCTCGGGGTCGTTGTACTTC. Amino acid sequence: CASSLASGSLYF. The chain links TRBV5-6 to TRBJ2-4, with D possibly matching TRBD2 (5 bases). This CDR3 has 12 residues. Germline CDR1 reads SGHDT; CDR2 reads YYEEEE. The V end was cut by 0 bases, the J end by 15 bases, with 13 bases between.

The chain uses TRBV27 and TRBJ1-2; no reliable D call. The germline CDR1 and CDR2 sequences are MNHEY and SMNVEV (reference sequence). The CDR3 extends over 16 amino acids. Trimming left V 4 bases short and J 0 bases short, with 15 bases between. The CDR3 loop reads CASSSSPTPSNYGYTF. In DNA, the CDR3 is TGTGCCAGCAGTTCCTCCCCCACACCATCTAACTATGGCTACACCTTC.

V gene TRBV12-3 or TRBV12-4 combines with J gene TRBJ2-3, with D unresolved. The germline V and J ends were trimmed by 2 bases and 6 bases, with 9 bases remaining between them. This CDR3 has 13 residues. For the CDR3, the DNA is TGTGCCAGCAGTTTAAGGTCGGAGGATACGCAGTATTTT. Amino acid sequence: CASSLRSEDTQYF.

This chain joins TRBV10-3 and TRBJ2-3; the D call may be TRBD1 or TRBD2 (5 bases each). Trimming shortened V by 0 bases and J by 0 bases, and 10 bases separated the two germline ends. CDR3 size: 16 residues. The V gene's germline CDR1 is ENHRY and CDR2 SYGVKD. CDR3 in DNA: TGTGCCATCAGTGAGTCGGGCAGGGACAGCACAGATACGCAGTATTTT. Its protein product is CAISESGRDSTDTQYF.

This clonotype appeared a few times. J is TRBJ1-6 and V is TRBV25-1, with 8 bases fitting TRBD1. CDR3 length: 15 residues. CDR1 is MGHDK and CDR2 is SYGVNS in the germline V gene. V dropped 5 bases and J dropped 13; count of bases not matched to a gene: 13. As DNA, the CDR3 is TGTGCCAGCAGTAACTCAGGGGGCCCCGCCGGCCCCCTCCACTTT. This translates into CASSNSGGPAGPLHF.

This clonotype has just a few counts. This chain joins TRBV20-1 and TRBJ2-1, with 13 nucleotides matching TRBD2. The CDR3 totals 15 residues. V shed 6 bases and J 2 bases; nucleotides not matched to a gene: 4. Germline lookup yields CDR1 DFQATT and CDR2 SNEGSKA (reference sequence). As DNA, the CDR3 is TGCAGTGCGGGGACTAGCGGGACACCCTACAATGAGCAGTTCTTC. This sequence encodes CSAGTSGTPYNEQFF.

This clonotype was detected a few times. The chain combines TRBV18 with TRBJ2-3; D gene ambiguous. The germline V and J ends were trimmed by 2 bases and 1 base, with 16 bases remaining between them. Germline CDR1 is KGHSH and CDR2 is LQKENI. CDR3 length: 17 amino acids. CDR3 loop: CASSPNLKGSGTDTQYF. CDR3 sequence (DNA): TGTGCCAGCTCACCAAACCTGAAAGGTTCCGGCACAGATACGCAGTATTTT.

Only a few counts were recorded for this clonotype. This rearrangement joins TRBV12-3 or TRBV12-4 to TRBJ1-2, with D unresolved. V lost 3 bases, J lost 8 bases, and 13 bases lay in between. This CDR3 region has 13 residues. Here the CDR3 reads CASSFRPLGGYTF. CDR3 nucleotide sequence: TGTGCCAGCAGTTTTCGACCCCTCGGGGGCTACACCTTC.

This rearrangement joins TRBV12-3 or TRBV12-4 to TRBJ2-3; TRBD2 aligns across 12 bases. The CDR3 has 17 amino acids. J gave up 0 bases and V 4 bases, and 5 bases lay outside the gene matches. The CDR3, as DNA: TGTGCCAGCAGTTCTCTAGCGGGAGGGTCTAGCACAGATACGCAGTATTTT. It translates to CASSSLAGGSSTDTQYF.

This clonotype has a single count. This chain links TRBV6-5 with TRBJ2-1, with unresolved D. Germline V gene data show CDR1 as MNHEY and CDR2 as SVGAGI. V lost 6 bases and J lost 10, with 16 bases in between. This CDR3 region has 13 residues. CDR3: CASSVDRSYEQFF. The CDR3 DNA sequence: TGTGCCAGCAGCGTGGACCGGTCCTACGAGCAGTTCTTC.

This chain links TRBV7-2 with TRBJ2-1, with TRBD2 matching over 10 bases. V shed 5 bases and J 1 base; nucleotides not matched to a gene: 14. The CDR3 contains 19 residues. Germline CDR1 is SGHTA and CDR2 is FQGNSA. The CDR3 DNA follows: TGTGCCAGCAGCCCCCGAGGGTTTGGAGCGGGGGGGTCCTACAATGAGCAGTTCTTC. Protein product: CASSPRGFGAGGSYNEQFF.

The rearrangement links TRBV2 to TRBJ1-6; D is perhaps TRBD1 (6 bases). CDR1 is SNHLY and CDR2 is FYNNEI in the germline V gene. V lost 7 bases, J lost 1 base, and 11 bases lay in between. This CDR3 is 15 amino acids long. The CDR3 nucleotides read TGTGCCAGCACTGGGGACATTTCCTATAATTCACCCCTCCACTTT. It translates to CASTGDISYNSPLHF.

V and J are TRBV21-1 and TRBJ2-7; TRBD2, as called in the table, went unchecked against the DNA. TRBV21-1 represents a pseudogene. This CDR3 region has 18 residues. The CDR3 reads CASSRAAGLAGMGDEQYF. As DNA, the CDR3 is TGTGCCAGCAGCAGAGCCGCCGGACTAGCGGGCATGGGGGACGAGCAGTACTTC.

The CDR3 loop is CASSLGTGGYSPLHF. CDR3 coding DNA: TGTGCCAGCAGTTTAGGGACGGGGGGGTATTCACCCCTCCACTTT. The chain is built from TRBV27 and TRBJ1-6, with a tentative D call TRBD1 (5 bases). Germline CDR1 reads MNHEY; CDR2 reads SMNVEV (reference sequence). CDR3 size: 15 residues. With 2 bases removed from V and 8 bases from J, the gap between germline ends came to 13 bases.

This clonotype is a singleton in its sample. CDR3 protein: CAISARTSANSYNEQFF. The CDR3 region has the DNA TGTGCCATCAGTGCTCGGACTAGCGCGAACTCCTACAATGAGCAGTTCTTC. This chain connects TRBV10-3 to TRBJ2-1; 9 bases line up with TRBD2. The CDR3 length is 17 residues. The germline V gene encodes CDR1 ENHRY and CDR2 SYGVKD. The V segment lost 4 bases and the J segment 0 bases; nucleotides outside the gene matches: 7.

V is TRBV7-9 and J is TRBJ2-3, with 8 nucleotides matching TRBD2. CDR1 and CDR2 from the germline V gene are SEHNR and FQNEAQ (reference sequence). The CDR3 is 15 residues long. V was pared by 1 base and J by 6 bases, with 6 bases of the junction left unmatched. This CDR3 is CASSLVLAGSDTQYF. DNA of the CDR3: TGTGCCAGCAGCTTAGTCCTAGCGGGTTCCGATACGCAGTATTTT.

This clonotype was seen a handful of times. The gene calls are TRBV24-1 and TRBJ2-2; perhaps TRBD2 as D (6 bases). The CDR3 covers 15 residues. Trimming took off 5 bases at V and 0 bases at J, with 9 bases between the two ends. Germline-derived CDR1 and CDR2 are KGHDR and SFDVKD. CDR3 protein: CATSVGSANTGELFF. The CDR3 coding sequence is TGTGCCACCAGTGTCGGGAGTGCGAACACCGGGGAGCTGTTTTTT.

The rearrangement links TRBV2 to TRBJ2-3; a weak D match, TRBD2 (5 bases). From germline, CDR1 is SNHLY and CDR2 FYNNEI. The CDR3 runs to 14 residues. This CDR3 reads CADHGGVDTDTQYF. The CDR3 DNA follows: TGTGCAGATCACGGAGGCGTCGACACAGATACGCAGTATTTT. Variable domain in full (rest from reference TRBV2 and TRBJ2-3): EPEVTQTPSHQVTQMGQEVILRCVPISNHLYFYWYRQILGQKVEFLVSFYNNEISEKSEIFDDQFSVERPDGSNFTLKIRSTKLEDSAMYFCADHGGVDTDTQYFGPGTRLTVL.

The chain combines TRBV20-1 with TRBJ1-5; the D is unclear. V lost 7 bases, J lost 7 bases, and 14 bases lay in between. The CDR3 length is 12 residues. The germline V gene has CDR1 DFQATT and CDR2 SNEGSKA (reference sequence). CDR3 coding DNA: TGCAGTGGGCGGCAGGCCCGGCAGCCCCAGCATTTT. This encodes CSGRQARQPQHF.

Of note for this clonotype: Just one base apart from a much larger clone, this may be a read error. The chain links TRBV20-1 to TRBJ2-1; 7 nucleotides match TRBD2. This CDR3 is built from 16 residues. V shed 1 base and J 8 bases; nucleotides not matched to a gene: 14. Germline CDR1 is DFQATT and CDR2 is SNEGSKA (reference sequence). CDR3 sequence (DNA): TGCAGTGCTAGAGGAAGCCTCGTCGGGAGGTACGATGAGCAGTTCTTC. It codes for CSARGSLVGRYDEQFF.